The subject of this entry is one TCR beta chain. The sample belongs to a study of blood T cell repertoires in COVID-19. Study context: From the United States, Italy and Spain came samples of acute and convalescent COVID-19. The cDNA or gDNA used as material had been derived from T cells, B-cell-depleted T cells, or PBMCs.

Original analysis: Cell counts per sample came from amplifying reference gene primers. The table came from immunoSEQ multiplex PCR; TCRdb's copy has only in-frame clones and leaves some out. V and J calls and clone size are those listed in that table; D and trimming were worked out from the DNA. The table records approximately 160,000 clones, 90% of them present only once. The ends lost 4 bases at V and 15 bases at J; junction bases unmatched: 9. In germline, CDR1 is SNHLY, CDR2 FYNNEI. The CDR3 sequence is 14 residues long. This sequence was found in a man between 60 and 75 years old with active or convalescent COVID-19. Sequencing was done on a sample of peripheral blood. The chain carries TRBV2 and TRBJ1-6, with 10 bases lining up with TRBD1. CDR3 residues: CASSADRGNRLLHF. The CDR3 bases are TGTGCCAGCAGTGCGGACAGGGGGAACCGTCTCCTCCACTTT.